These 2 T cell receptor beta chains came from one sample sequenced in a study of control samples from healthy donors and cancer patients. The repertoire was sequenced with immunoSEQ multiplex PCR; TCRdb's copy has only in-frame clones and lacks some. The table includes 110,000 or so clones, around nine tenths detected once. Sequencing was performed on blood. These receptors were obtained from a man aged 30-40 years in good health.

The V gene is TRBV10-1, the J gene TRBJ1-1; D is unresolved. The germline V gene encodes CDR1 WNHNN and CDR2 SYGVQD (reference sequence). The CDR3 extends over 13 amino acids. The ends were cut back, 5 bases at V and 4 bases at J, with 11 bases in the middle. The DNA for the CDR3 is TGCGCCAGCAGTAGGACGGCCGGCACTGAAGCTTTCTTT. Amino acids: CASSRTAGTEAFF.

The CDR3 sequence is CTSSQGGPGSNTEAFF. CDR3 DNA sequence: TGCACCAGCAGCCAAGGCGGTCCGGGTTCCAACACTGAAGCTTTCTTT. The chain carries TRBV1 and TRBJ1-1. TRBV1 is given as a pseudogene. The CDR3 has 16 amino acids.